This T cell receptor beta chain was observed in a study of blood T cell repertoires in COVID-19. About the research overall: Sources were T cells, B-cell-depleted T cells, or PBMCs; the material itself was cDNA or gDNA.

CDR1 is SGHDN, CDR2 FVKESK, per germline. The CDR3 spans 17 residues. Deletions cut 1 base from V and 9 bases from J, with 22 bases between. As handled by the study authors: By means of reference gene primer amplification, nucleated cell counts were estimated. Clones were read by immunoSEQ multiplex PCR, and TCRdb kept only the in-frame ones, dropping some. That table gives V, J and clone size, and the DNA gave D and trimming. The repertoire consists of around 300,000 clones, with roughly 80% occurring once and the leading ten covering around 3.7%. The sample taken for sequencing was peripheral blood. The chain couples TRBV14 to TRBJ2-1; unclear D gene. This TCR was sampled from a woman aged 45-59 years with active or convalescent COVID-19. The CDR3 sequence: CASSQVDRRWWHAEQFF. The CDR3 bases are TGTGCCAGCAGCCAAGTCGACCGGAGATGGTGGCATGCTGAGCAGTTCTTC.